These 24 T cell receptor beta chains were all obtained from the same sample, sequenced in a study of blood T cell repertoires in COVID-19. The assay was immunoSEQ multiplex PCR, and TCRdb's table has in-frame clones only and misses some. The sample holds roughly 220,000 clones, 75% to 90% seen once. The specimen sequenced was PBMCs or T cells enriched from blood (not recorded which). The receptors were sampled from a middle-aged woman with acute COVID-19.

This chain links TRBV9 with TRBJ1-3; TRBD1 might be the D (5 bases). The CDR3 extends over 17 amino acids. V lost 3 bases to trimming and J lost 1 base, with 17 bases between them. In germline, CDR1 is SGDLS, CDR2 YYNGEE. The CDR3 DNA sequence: TGTGCCAGCAGCGAAAGTCCCGGGACTGCGTCTGGAAACACCATATATTTT. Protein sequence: CASSESPGTASGNTIYF.

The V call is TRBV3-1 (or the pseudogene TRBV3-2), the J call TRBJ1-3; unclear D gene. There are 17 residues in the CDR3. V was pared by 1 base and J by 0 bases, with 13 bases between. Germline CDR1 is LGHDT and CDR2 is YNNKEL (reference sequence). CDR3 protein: CASSQVSGSFSGNTIYF. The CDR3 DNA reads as TGTGCCAGCAGCCAAGTTAGCGGCAGCTTCTCTGGAAACACCATATATTTT.

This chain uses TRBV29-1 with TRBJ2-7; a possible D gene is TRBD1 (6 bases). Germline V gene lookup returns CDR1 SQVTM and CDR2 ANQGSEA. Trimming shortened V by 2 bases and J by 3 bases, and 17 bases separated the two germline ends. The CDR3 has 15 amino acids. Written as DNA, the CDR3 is TGCAGCGTTGAACTCACAGGGTTCGGCGGCTACGAGCAGTACTTC. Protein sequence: CSVELTGFGGYEQYF.

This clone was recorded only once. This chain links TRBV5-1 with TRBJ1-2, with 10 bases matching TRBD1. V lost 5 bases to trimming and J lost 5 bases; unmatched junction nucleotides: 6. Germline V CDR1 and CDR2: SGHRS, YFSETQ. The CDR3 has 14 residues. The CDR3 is CASRTDRGPYGYTF. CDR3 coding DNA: TGCGCCAGCAGGACAGACAGGGGGCCTTATGGCTACACCTTC.

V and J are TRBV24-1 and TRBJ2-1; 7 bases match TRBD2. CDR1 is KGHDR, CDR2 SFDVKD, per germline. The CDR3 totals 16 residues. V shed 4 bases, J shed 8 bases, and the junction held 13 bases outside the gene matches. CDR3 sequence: CATSDPPQRGVDEQFF. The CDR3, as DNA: TGTGCCACCAGTGACCCGCCGCAGCGGGGCGTCGATGAGCAGTTCTTC.

The CDR3 sequence is CASSTGTGIYEQYF. The CDR3 DNA reads TGTGCCAGCTCAACCGGGACAGGGATCTACGAGCAGTACTTC. The chain links TRBV18 to TRBJ2-7, with TRBD1 identical over 9 bases. The trim removed 5 bases at V and 3 bases at J, leaving 5 bases unmatched. The CDR3 spans 14 residues. Germline CDR1 and CDR2: KGHSH and LQKENI.

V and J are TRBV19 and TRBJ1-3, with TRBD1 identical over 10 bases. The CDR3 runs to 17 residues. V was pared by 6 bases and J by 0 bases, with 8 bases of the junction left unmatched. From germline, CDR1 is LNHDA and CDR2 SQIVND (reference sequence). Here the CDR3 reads CASSPGTGVRSGNTIYF. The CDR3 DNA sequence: TGTGCCAGTAGCCCTGGGACAGGGGTTCGCTCTGGAAACACCATATATTTT.

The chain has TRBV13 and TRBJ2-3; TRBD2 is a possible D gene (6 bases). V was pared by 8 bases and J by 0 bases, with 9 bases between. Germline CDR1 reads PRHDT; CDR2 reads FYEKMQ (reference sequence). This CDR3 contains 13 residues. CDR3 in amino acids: CASGTLSTDTQYF. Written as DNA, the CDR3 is TGTGCCAGCGGGACTTTGAGCACAGATACGCAGTATTTT.

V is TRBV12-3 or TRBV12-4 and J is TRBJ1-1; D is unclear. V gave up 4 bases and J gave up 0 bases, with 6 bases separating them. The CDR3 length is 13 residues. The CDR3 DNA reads TGTGCCAGCAGTTCTCCAGTGAACACTGAAGCTTTCTTT. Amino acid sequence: CASSSPVNTEAFF.

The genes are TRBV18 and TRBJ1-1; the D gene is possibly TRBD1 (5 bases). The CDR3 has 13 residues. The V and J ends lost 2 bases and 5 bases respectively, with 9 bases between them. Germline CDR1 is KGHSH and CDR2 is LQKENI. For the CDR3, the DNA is TGTGCCAGCTCACCAACCTCAGGGACTGAAGCTTTCTTT. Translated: CASSPTSGTEAFF.

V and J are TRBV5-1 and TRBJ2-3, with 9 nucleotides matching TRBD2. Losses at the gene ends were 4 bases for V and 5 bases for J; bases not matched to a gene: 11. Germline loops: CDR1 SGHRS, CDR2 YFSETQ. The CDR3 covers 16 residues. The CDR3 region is CASSTTAGGLQDTQYF. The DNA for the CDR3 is TGCGCCAGCAGCACAACGGCGGGGGGGCTTCAAGATACGCAGTATTTT. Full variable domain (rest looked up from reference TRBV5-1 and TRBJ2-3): KAGVTQTPRYLIKTRGQQVTLSCSPISGHRSVSWYQQTPGQGLQFLFEYFSETQRNKGNFPGRFSGRQFSNSRSEMNVSTLELGDSALYLCASSTTAGGLQDTQYFGPGTRLTVL.

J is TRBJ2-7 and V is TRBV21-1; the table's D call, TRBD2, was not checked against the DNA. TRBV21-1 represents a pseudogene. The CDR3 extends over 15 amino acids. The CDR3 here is CASSLEDISSYEQYF. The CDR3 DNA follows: TGTGCCAGCAGCCTAGAGGATATCAGCTCCTACGAGCAGTACTTC.

The CDR3 is CASREGGEAFF. In nucleotides, the CDR3 is TGTGCCAGCAGAGAGGGCGGGGAAGCTTTCTTT. The rearrangement uses TRBV25-1 and TRBJ1-1; D unresolved. V was cut by 6 bases and J by 8 bases, with 10 bases left in between. Per germline, CDR1 MGHDK and CDR2 SYGVNS. The CDR3 totals 11 residues.

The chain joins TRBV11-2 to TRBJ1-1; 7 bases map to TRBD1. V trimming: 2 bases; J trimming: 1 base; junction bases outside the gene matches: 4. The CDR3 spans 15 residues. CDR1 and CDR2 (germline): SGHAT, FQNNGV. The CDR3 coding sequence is TGTGCCAGCAGCTTACGCGGGACAGCGAACACTGAAGCTTTCTTT. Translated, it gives CASSLRGTANTEAFF.

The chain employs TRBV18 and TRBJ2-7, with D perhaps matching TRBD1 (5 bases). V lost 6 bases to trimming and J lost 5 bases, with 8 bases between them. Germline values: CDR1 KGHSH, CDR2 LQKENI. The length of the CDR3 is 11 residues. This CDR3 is CASSGRDEQYF. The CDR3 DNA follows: TGTGCCAGCTCGGGCAGGGACGAGCAGTACTTC.

CDR3 amino acids: CASSSGGFRGYTF. CDR3 in DNA: TGTGCCAGCAGCTCCGGAGGGTTTAGGGGCTACACCTTC. This rearrangement joins TRBV7-9 to TRBJ1-2; no clear D. The CDR3 sequence is 13 residues long. With 4 bases removed from V and 8 bases from J, the gap between germline ends came to 14 bases. Looked up from germline, CDR1 is SEHNR and CDR2 is FQNEAQ (reference sequence).

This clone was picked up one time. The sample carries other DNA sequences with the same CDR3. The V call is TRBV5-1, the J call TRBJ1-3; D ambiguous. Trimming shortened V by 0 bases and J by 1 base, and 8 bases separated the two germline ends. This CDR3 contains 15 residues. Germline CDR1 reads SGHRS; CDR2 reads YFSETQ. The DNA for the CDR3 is TGCGCCAGCAGCTTGGGTGGCGGATCTGGAAACACCATATATTTT. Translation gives CASSLGGGSGNTIYF.

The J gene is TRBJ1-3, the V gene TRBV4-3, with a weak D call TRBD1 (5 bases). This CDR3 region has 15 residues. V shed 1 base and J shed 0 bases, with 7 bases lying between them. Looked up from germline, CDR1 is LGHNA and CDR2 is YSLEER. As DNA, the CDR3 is TGCGCCAGCAGCCAAGCAGGGTTCTCTGGAAACACCATATATTTT. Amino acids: CASSQAGFSGNTIYF.

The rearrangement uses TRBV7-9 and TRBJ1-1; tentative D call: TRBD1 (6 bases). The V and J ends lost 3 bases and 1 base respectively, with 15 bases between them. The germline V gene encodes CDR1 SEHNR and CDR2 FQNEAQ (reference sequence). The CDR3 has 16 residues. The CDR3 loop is CASSFWAGTPNTEAFF. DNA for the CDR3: TGTGCCAGCAGCTTCTGGGCCGGGACACCGAACACTGAAGCTTTCTTT.

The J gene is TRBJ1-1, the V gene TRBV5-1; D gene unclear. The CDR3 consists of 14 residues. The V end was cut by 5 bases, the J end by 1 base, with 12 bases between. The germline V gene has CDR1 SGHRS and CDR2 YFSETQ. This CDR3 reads CASRTGTANTEAFF. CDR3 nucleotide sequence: TGCGCCAGCAGAACTGGAACAGCGAACACTGAAGCTTTCTTT.

The CDR3 DNA follows: TGTGCCAGCAGCGTCTTGAGGGCAGGAGACTACGAGCAGTACGTC. Its protein is CASSVLRAGDYEQYV. The rearrangement joins TRBV9 to TRBJ2-7, with a tentative D call TRBD2 (5 bases). Germline lookup yields CDR1 SGDLS and CDR2 YYNGEE. V was cut by 2 bases and J by 3 bases, with 15 bases left in between. This CDR3 has 15 residues.

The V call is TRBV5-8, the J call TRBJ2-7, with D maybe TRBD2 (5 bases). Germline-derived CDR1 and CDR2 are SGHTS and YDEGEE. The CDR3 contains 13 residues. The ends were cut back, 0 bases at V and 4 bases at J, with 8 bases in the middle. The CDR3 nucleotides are TGTGCCAGCAGCTTGGTATCGGGGTACGAGCAGTACTTC. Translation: CASSLVSGYEQYF.

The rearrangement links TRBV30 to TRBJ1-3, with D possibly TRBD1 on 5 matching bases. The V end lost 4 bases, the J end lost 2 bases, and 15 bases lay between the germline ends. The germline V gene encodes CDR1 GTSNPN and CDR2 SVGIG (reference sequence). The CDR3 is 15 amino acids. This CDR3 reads CAWTRRGGPGNTIYF. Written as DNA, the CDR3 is TGTGCCTGGACCCGACGGGGGGGTCCTGGAAACACCATATATTTT.

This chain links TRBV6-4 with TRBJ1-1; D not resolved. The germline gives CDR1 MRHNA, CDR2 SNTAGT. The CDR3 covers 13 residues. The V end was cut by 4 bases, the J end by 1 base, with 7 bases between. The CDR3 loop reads CASSVQENTEAFF. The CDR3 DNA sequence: TGTGCCAGCAGTGTCCAGGAGAACACTGAAGCTTTCTTT.